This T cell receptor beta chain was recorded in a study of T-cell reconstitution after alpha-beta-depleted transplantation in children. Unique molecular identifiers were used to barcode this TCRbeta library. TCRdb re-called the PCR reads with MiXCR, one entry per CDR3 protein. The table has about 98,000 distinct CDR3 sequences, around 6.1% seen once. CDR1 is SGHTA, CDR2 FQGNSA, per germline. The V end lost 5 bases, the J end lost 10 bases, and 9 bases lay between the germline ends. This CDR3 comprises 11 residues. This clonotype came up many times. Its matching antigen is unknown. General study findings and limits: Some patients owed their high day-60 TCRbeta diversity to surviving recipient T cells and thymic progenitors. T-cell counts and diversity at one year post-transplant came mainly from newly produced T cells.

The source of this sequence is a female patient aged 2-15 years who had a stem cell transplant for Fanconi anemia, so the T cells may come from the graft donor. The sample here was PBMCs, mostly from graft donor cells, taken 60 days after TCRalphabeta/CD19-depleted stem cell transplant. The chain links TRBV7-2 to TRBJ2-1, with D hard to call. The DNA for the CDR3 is TGTGCCAGCAGCGCTAGTGGGGAGCAGTTCTTC. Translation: CASSASGEQFF.